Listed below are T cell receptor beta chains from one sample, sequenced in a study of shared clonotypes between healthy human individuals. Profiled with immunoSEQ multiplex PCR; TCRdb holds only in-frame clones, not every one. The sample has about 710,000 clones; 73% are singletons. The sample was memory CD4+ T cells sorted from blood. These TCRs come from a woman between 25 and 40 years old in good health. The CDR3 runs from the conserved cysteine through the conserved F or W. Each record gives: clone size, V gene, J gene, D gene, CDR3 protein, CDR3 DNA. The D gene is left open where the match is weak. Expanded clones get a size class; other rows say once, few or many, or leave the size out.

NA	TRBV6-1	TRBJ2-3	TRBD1	CASSLDRGTSDTQYF	TGTGCCAGCAGCCTAGACAGGGGGACATCGGATACGCAGTATTTT
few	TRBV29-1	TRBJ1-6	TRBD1	CSVQDREDSPLHF	TGCAGCGTCCAAGACAGGGAGGATTCACCCCTCCACTTT
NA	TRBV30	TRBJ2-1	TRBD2	CAWSRLGGASYNEQFF	TGTGCCTGGAGCCGACTGGGAGGGGCTAGTTACAATGAGCAGTTCTTC
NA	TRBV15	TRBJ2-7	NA	CATSPRGPGSEQYF	TGTGCCACCAGCCCCCGGGGCCCAGGATCCGAGCAGTACTTC
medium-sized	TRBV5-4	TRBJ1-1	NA	CASSLNTEAFF	TGTGCCAGCAGCCTTAACACTGAAGCTTTCTTT
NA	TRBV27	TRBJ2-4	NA	CASSSSGAGKNIQYF	TGTGCCAGCAGTTCGTCAGGGGCTGGGAAAAACATTCAGTACTTC
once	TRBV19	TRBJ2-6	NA	CASSTTSNVLTF	TGTGCCAGTAGTACCACTAGCAACGTCCTGACTTTC
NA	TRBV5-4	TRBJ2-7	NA	CATTRQGGYEQYF	TGTGCCACCACTCGCCAGGGAGGATACGAGCAGTACTTC
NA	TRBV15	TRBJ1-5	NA	CATSREGGGSAPQHF	TGTGCCACCAGCAGAGAGGGCGGCGGGTCAGCGCCCCAGCATTTT
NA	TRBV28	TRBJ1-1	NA	CASSSQGQAFF	TGTGCCAGCAGTTCACAGGGTCAAGCTTTCTTT
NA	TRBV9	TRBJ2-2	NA	CASSPGDSRNTGELFF	TGTGCCAGCAGCCCAGGGGACTCCCGAAACACCGGGGAGCTGTTTTTT
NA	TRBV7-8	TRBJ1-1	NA	CASRPGQGYTEAFF	TGTGCCAGCAGGCCAGGGCAGGGATACACTGAAGCTTTCTTT
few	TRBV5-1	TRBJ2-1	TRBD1	CASNIGDRDKNEQFF	TGCGCCAGCAACATAGGGGACAGGGACAAAAATGAGCAGTTCTTC
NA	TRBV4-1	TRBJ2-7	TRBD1	CASSPGQGVSYEQYF	TGCGCCAGCAGCCCCGGACAGGGGGTCTCCTACGAGCAGTACTTC
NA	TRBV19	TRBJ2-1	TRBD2	CASSTLAGGIYNEQFF	TGTGCCAGTAGTACCTTAGCGGGAGGGATCTACAATGAGCAGTTCTTC
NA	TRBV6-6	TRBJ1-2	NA	CASSPPGSYGYTF	TGTGCCAGCAGCCCCCCCGGGAGCTATGGCTACACCTTC
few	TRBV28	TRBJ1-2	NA	CASSIQQTNYGYTF	TGTGCCAGCAGTATTCAACAGACAAACTATGGCTACACCTTC
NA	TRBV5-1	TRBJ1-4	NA	CASSATAPTNEKLFF	TGCGCCAGCAGCGCGACAGCCCCAACTAATGAAAAACTGTTTTTT
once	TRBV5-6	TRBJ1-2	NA	CASSRTGTRYGYTF	TGTGCCAGCAGCCGAACCGGGACACGTTATGGCTACACCTTC
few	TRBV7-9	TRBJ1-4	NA	CASSLRDANEKLFF	TGTGCCAGCAGCTTACGAGATGCAAATGAAAAACTGTTTTTT
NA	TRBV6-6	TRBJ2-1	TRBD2	CASSFGTSGSNEQFF	TGTGCCAGCAGCTTTGGGACTAGCGGCTCCAATGAGCAGTTCTTC
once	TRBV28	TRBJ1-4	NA	CASSELINEKLFF	TGTGCCAGCAGTGAGCTGATTAATGAAAAACTGTTTTTT
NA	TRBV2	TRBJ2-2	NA	CASSVTGELFF	TGTGCCAGCAGTGTGACCGGGGAGCTGTTTTTT
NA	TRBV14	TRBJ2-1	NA	CASSQALYNEQFF	TGTGCCAGCAGCCAAGCGCTCTACAATGAGCAGTTCTTC
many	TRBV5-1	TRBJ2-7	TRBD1	CASTPTGVDEQYF	TGCGCCAGCACCCCGACAGGGGTGGACGAGCAGTACTTC
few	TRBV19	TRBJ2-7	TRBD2	CASSLSGSRIYEQYF	TGTGCCAGTAGTCTTAGCGGGAGCAGGATCTACGAGCAGTACTTC
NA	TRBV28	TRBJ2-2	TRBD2	CASSLLLAGETGELFF	TGTGCCAGCAGTTTATTACTAGCGGGAGAGACCGGGGAGCTGTTTTTT
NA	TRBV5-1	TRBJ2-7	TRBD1	CASSPGQGAWEQYF	TGCGCCAGCAGTCCGGGACAGGGGGCGTGGGAGCAGTACTTC
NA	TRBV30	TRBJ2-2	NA	CAWSALYGELFF	TGTGCCTGGAGCGCCTTGTACGGGGAGCTGTTTTTT
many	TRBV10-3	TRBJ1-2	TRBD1	CAISDWDRGYGGYTF	TGTGCCATCAGTGATTGGGACAGGGGATACGGGGGCTACACCTTC
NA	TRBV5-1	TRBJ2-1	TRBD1	CASSLAKGGRDEQFF	TGCGCCAGCAGCTTGGCCAAAGGGGGCCGGGATGAGCAGTTCTTC
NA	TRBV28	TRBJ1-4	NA	CASSFGLYSLFF	TGTGCCAGCAGTTTTGGGCTTTACAGTCTGTTTTTT
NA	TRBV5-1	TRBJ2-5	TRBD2	CASSTSDRQETQYF	TGCGCCAGCAGTACTAGCGATCGTCAAGAGACCCAGTACTTC
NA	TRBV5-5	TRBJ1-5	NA	CASSLGGISNQPQHF	TGTGCCAGCAGTTTAGGGGGGATTAGCAATCAGCCCCAGCATTTT
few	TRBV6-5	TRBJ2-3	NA	CASSYTRSGRTDTQYF	TGTGCCAGCAGTTACACGAGGTCAGGGAGGACAGATACGCAGTATTTT
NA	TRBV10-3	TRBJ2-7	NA	CAISSLGRAGEQYF	TGTGCCATCAGCAGTCTGGGGAGAGCGGGCGAGCAGTACTTC
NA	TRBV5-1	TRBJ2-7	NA	CASSLDGGAYEQYF	TGCGCCAGCAGCTTGGACGGAGGGGCCTACGAGCAGTACTTC
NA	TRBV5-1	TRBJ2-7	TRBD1	CASSPRQGSHEQYF	TGCGCCAGCAGCCCACGACAGGGGTCCCACGAGCAGTACTTC
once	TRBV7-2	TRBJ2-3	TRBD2	CASSQGTSGYTDTQYF	TGTGCCAGCAGCCAAGGGACTAGCGGATACACAGATACGCAGTATTTT
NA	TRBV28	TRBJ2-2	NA	CASSFGGGVLTGELFF	TGTGCCAGCAGTTTTGGAGGAGGGGTTTTAACCGGGGAGCTGTTTTTT
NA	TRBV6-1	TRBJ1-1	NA	CASSEGGRFDTEAFF	TGTGCCAGCAGTGAAGGGGGGCGGTTCGACACTGAAGCTTTCTTT
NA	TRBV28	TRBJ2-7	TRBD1	CASSLTGGIGYEQYF	TGTGCCAGCAGTTTGACAGGGGGCATAGGCTACGAGCAGTACTTC
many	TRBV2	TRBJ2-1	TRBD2	CASSGSGSSYNEQFF	TGTGCCAGCAGTGGTAGCGGGAGCTCCTACAATGAGCAGTTCTTC
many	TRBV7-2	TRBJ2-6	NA	CASSIDQRSGANVLTF	TGTGCCAGCAGCATTGACCAACGCTCTGGGGCCAACGTCCTGACTTTC
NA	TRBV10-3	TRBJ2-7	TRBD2	CAIRHGTSDYEQYF	TGTGCCATCCGACACGGGACTAGCGATTACGAGCAGTACTTC
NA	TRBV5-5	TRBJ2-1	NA	CASTISQSHYNEQFF	TGTGCCAGCACAATATCCCAGTCTCACTACAATGAGCAGTTCTTC
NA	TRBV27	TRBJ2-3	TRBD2	CASSLVRLAGVADTQYF	TGTGCCAGCAGTTTAGTTCGCCTAGCGGGAGTGGCAGATACGCAGTATTTT
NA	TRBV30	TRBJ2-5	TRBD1	CAWSGVGTGTETQYF	TGTGCCTGGAGTGGGGTCGGGACAGGGACAGAGACCCAGTACTTC
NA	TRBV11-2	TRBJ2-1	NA	CASSLGGLFNEQFF	TGTGCCAGCAGCTTAGGAGGACTCTTTAATGAGCAGTTCTTC
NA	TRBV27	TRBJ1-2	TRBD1	CASARGGESYGYTF	TGTGCCAGCGCAAGAGGGGGCGAGAGCTATGGCTACACCTTC
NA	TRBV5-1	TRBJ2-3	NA	CASSLAGGGTDTQYF	TGCGCCAGCAGCTTGGCGGGGGGCGGGACAGATACGCAGTATTTT